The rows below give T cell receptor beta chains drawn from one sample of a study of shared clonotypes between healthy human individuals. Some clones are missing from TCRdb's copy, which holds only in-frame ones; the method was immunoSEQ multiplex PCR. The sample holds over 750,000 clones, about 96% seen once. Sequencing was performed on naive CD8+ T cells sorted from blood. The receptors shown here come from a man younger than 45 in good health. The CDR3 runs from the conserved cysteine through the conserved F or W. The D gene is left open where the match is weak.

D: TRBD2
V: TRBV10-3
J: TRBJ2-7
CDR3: CAISEPTSGRNEQYF

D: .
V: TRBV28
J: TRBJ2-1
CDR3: CASSFLRADGNEQFF

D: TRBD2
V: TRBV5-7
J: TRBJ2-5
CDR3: CASIRTRWETQYF

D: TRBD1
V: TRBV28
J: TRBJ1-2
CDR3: CASSTFRRGQEAYGYTF

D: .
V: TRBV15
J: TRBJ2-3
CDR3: CATSRVAGATDTQYF

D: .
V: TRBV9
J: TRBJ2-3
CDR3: CASSDEPTDTQYF

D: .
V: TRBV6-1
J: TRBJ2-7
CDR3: CASSESPDSYEQYF

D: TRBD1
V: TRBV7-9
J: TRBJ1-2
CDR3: CASSSGQGIHGYTF

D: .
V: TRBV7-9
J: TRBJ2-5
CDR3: CATSPPSFWTQYF

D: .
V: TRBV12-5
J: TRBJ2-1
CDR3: CASGLDSGEFF

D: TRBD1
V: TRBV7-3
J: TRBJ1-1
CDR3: CATSSGTEDTEAFF

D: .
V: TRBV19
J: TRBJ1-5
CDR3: CASSIDRIDNQPQHF

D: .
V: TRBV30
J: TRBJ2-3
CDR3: CAWSTGYTDTQYF

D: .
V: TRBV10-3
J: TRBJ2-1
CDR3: CATHTTEEFYNEQFF

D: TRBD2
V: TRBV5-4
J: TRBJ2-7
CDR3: CASSFGLAGGYEQYF

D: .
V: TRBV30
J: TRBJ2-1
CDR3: CAWSDGNEQFF

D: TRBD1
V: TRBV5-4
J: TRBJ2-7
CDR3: CASSVRDRSSYEQYF

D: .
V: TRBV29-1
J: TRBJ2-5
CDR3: CSVEGGDRTETQYF

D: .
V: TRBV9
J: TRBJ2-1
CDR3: CASSPLGENEQFF

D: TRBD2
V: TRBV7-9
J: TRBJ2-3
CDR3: CASSARTSGSTDTQYF

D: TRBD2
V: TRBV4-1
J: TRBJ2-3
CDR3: CASSHVLAGYDTQYF

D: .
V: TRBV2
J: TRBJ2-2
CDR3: CAGKVGAGELFF

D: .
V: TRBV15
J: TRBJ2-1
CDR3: CATTPEGGSYNEQFF

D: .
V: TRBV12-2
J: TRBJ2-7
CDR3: CASRLGAGYEQYF

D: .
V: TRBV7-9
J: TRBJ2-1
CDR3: CASSLAGSGNEQFF

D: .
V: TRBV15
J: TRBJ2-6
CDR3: CATSRDWGSGANVLTF

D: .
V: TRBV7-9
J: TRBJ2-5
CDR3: CASSPQQGQETQYF

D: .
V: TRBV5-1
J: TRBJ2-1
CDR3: CASSPYGVPRNEQFF

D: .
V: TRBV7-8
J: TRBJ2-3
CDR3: CASSPELDTQYF

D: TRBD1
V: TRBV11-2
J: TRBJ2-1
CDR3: CASSSTGYNEQFF

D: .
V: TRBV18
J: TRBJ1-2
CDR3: CASSPPGSGNYGYTF

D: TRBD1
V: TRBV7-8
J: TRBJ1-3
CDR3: CASSPDRVFGNTIYF

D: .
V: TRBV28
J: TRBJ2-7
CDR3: CASSLADSGLYSEQYF

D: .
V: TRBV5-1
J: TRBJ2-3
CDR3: CASSLRGSTDTQYF

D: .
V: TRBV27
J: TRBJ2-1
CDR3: CASSLWVADSYNEQFF

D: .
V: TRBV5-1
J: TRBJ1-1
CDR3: CASSSGAAEAFF

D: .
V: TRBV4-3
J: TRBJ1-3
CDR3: CASSQDRRTAGNTIYF

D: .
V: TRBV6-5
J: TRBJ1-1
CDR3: CASSYGQPTEAFF

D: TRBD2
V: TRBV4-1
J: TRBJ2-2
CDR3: CASMVAGGTGELFF

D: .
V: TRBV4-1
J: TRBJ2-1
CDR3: CASSQDSADGYNEQFF

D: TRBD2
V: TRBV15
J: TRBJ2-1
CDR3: CATSRGLAGGPEQFF

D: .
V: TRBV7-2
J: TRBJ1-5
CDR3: CASSLETRGRGQPQHF

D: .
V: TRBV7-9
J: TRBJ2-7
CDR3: CASSLPTNSYEQYF

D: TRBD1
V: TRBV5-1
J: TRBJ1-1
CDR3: CASSLTGGTEAFF

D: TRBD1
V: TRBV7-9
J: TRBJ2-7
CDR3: CASSWTGGSYEQYF